This passage covers 13 T cell receptor beta chains from one sample sequenced in a study of OX40 agonist ivuxolimab in advanced cancers. Method: immunoSEQ multiplex PCR; TCRdb's copy keeps in-frame clones and lacks some. The sample records about 80,000 clones, roughly 90% being singletons. This material consisted of CD4+ or CD8+ T cells sorted from blood, taken in a trial of the OX40 agonist ivuxolimab. The receptors originated from an adult with an advanced solid tumor such as melanoma, head and neck, liver or kidney cancer.

V usage is TRBV2 and J usage is TRBJ2-5; maybe TRBD1 (6 bases). This CDR3 is 13 amino acids long. Germline V lookup: CDR1 SNHLY, CDR2 FYNNEI. The V end was cut by 7 bases, the J end by 3 bases, with 12 bases between. The CDR3 coding sequence is TGTGCCAGCATGTCAGGGGCGAAAGAGACCCAGTACTTC. It is translated as CASMSGAKETQYF. The full variable domain, with the rest looked up from reference TRBV2 and TRBJ2-5, is EPEVTQTPSHQVTQMGQEVILRCVPISNHLYFYWYRQILGQKVEFLVSFYNNEISEKSEIFDDQFSVERPDGSNFTLKIRSTKLEDSAMYFCASMSGAKETQYFGPGTRLLVL.

The chain links TRBV27 to TRBJ1-1; 11 positions match TRBD1. The CDR3 extends over 17 amino acids. CDR1 MNHEY and CDR2 SMNVEV come from the germline V gene (reference sequence). Germline trimming cut 7 bases from V and 4 bases from J; bases unmatched to any gene: 14. CDR3 nucleotide sequence: TGTGCCAGCACCAATGTGGGGACAGGGGGTGTGGGCACTGAAGCTTTCTTT. Encoded protein: CASTNVGTGGVGTEAFF.

The chain uses TRBV5-1 and TRBJ1-4, with D maybe TRBD1 (6 bases). This CDR3 has 19 amino acids. Germline-derived CDR1 and CDR2 are SGHRS and YFSETQ. With 2 bases removed from V and 0 bases from J, the gap between germline ends came to 20 bases. The CDR3 bases are TGCGCCAGCAGCTTTCTTCTACTAGGACAGTCTGCAACTAATGAAAAACTGTTTTTT. It translates to CASSFLLLGQSATNEKLFF.

This clone occurred once. This rearrangement joins TRBV5-6 to TRBJ2-1, with 12 bases that match TRBD2. V lost 4 bases to trimming and J lost 9 bases; unmatched junction nucleotides: 11. The CDR3 sequence is 16 residues long. Germline CDR1 and CDR2: SGHDT and YYEEEE. DNA for the CDR3: TGTGCCAGCAGCCCAGGCCTAGCGGGGGGGCACACTGAGCAGTTCTTC. This gives the protein CASSPGLAGGHTEQFF.

The V call is TRBV2, the J call TRBJ2-5; TRBD2 matches at 14 bases. The CDR3 is 15 residues long. Germline V gene sequence: CDR1 SNHLY, CDR2 FYNNEI. J gave up 5 bases and V 6 bases, and 5 bases lay outside the gene matches. CDR3 nucleotides: TGTGCCAGCAGGGCGACTAGCGGGGGGGCGGAGACCCAGTACTTC. This codes for CASRATSGGAETQYF.

The rearrangement uses TRBV9 and TRBJ1-1, with TRBD1 matching over 9 bases. This CDR3 contains 15 residues. V dropped 3 bases and J dropped 1; count of bases not matched to a gene: 4. Germline assignment: CDR1 SGDLS and CDR2 YYNGEE. CDR3 sequence reads: CASSARTGANTEAFF. DNA for the CDR3: TGTGCCAGCAGCGCCCGGACAGGGGCGAACACTGAAGCTTTCTTT.

Concerning this clone: A junction end diverges from the germline sequence, so it may reflect a read error. The same CDR3 can be traced to other DNA sequences in this sample. The chain combines TRBV7-9 with TRBJ1-1; the D gene is possibly TRBD1 (6 bases). The CDR3 spans 12 residues. Per germline, CDR1 SEHNR and CDR2 FQNEAQ (reference sequence). The CDR3 sequence is CASSLGGAEAFF. CDR3 in DNA: TGTGCCAGCAGTTTAGGGGGGGCTGAAGCTTTCTTT.

The V call is TRBV14, the J call TRBJ2-7; 10 bases line up with TRBD1. There are 17 residues in the CDR3. The V gene end was trimmed by 4 bases and the J gene end by 1 base; junction bases not matched to a gene: 10. Germline CDR1 reads SGHDN; CDR2 reads FVKESK. For the CDR3, the DNA is TGTGCCAGCAGCCGGGGACAGGGGCTCTCCTTTTCCTACGAGCAGTACTTC. Protein sequence: CASSRGQGLSFSYEQYF.

The chain links TRBV2 to TRBJ1-5; 9 bases match TRBD1. V lost 6 bases and J lost 6; bases outside the gene matches: 9. The germline gives CDR1 SNHLY, CDR2 FYNNEI. The CDR3 extends over 15 amino acids. CDR3 protein: CASRSLTGGIQPQHF. DNA for the CDR3: TGTGCCAGCAGATCGCTAACAGGGGGCATTCAGCCCCAGCATTTT.

The CDR3 sequence is CASSPGTALKETQYF. CDR3 nucleotide sequence: TGTGCCAGCAGCCCTGGGACAGCGCTAAAAGAGACCCAGTACTTC. The chain carries TRBV11-2 and TRBJ2-5; 7 nucleotides align to TRBD1. Germline CDR1 SGHAT, CDR2 FQNNGV. The trim removed 5 bases at V and 3 bases at J, leaving 9 bases unmatched. The length of the CDR3 is 15 residues.

The chain has TRBV11-2 and TRBJ2-5; a weak D match, TRBD2 (6 bases). The germline CDR1 and CDR2 sequences are SGHAT and FQNNGV. Trimming shortened V by 5 bases and J by 2 bases, and 15 bases separated the two germline ends. The CDR3 sequence is 15 residues long. The CDR3 bases are TGTGCCAGCAGCCAAGCTACCGGGACTCAAGAGACCCAGTACTTC. This translates into CASSQATGTQETQYF.

The CDR3 DNA reads as TGTGCCAGCAGCGCCCGACAGGGGGTGGACGAGACCCAGTACTTC. This encodes CASSARQGVDETQYF. The chain recombines TRBV13 with TRBJ2-5; TRBD1 agrees at 9 bases. Germline V gene data show CDR1 as PRHDT and CDR2 as FYEKMQ (reference sequence). The length of the CDR3 is 15 residues. Losses at the gene ends were 5 bases for V and 5 bases for J; bases not matched to a gene: 9.

The genes are TRBV29-1 and TRBJ2-3; TRBD1 matches at 10 bases. This CDR3 region has 14 residues. V lost 7 bases, J lost 2 bases, and 6 bases stayed unmatched. Germline V gives CDR1 SQVTM, CDR2 ANQGSEA. The chain's CDR3 is CSDQGQGDTDTQYF. The CDR3, as DNA: TGCAGCGATCAAGGACAGGGGGACACAGATACGCAGTATTTT.